A selection of T cell receptor beta chains follows, all from one sample in a study of control samples from healthy donors and cancer patients. Only in-frame clones appear in the TCRdb table, and some are missing; sequencing was by immunoSEQ multiplex PCR. The table lists roughly 84,000 clones, roughly 90% of them singletons. Sequenced: blood. Source of these receptors: a man aged 50 to 59 in good health. The CDR3 runs from the conserved cysteine through the conserved F or W. The D gene is left open where the match is weak. The size of a clone is reported for some rows only, either as once, few or many, or as a class for expanded clones.

clone size | J gene | D gene | V gene | CDR3 protein | CDR3 DNA
. | TRBJ2-2 | . | TRBV5-1 | CASSLAVLGTERTGELFF | TGCGCCAGCAGCTTGGCCGTGTTGGGGACTGAACGAACCGGGGAGCTGTTTTTT
. | TRBJ2-5 | TRBD1 | TRBV6-2/TRBV6-3 | CASSYSKGHRTGDQETQYF | TGTGCCAGCAGTTACTCGAAGGGTCATCGGACAGGGGACCAAGAGACCCAGTACTTC
. | TRBJ1-4 | . | TRBV7-2 | CASSLTPGRRGFNEKLFF | TGTGCCAGCAGCTTAACTCCGGGAAGGAGGGGGTTTAATGAAAAACTGTTTTTT
. | TRBJ2-6 | . | TRBV10-3 | CASDPRGAGGANVLTF | TGTGCCAGCGACCCCCGGGGGGCCGGAGGGGCCAACGTCCTGACTTTC
once | TRBJ1-2 | . | TRBV5-1 | CASRPQGRDGYTF | TGCGCCAGCAGACCGCAGGGTAGGGATGGCTACACCTTC
. | TRBJ1-2 | . | TRBV6-5 | CASGYQGSANYGYTF | TGTGCCAGCGGGTACCAGGGAAGCGCTAACTATGGCTACACCTTC
. | TRBJ2-1 | . | TRBV5-1 | CASSLDLSVGMKFF | TGCGCCAGCAGCCTCGATCTAAGTGTGGGTATGAAGTTCTTC
. | TRBJ2-3 | TRBD1 | TRBV19 | CASSIPRTGGVITDTQYF | TGTGCCAGTAGTATCCCTCGGACAGGGGGCGTAATCACAGATACGCAGTATTTT
. | TRBJ2-5 | TRBD2 | TRBV9 | CASSVGAGGAGVETQYF | TGTGCCAGCAGCGTCGGAGCGGGGGGTGCGGGGGTCGAGACCCAGTACTTC
. | TRBJ2-1 | TRBD1 | TRBV6-5 | CASIKDRAYNEQFF | TGTGCCAGCATCAAGGACAGGGCCTACAATGAGCAGTTCTTC
. | TRBJ1-1 | TRBD1 | TRBV2 | CASSDRGLGEAFF | TGTGCCAGCAGTGACAGGGGGCTTGGTGAAGCTTTCTTT